A selection of T cell receptor beta chains follows, all from one sample in a study of T-cell reconstitution after alpha-beta-depleted transplantation in children. TCRdb processed the PCR reads anew with MiXCR; each CDR3 protein has one entry. The sample gives fewer than 90,000 distinct CDR3 sequences, just under 7.5% of which show up once; approximately 2.3% is in the top ten. The sequencing here drew on PBMCs from the stem cell graft donor, taken from the stem cell graft. The source of these receptors is a human donor who donated a stem cell graft to a child with acute lymphoblastic leukemia. Each CDR3 is given with its conserved first and last residue. Each record gives: V gene, clone size, J gene, D gene, CDR3 DNA, CDR3 protein. A D gene is named only where the DNA matches it firmly. Clone size appears in some rows only: once, few, many, or a class for an expanded clone.

TRBV28	many	TRBJ2-7	TRBD2	TGTGCCAGCAGTCTCGGACTAGCGGGGAAAGAGCAGTACTTC	CASSLGLAGKEQYF
TRBV20-1	many	TRBJ2-5	TRBD1	TGCAGTGCGAACAGGGGGTACGGAGAGACCCAGTACTTC	CSANRGYGETQYF
TRBV12-3/TRBV12-4	many	TRBJ1-2	TRBD1	TGTGCCAGCAGAAAGACAGGGGACCTCAACGGCGCTAATCCTGGCTACACCTTC	CASRKTGDLNGANPGYTF
TRBV6-4	NA	TRBJ2-6	NA	TGTGCCAGCAGTGACGAAGGGGCCAACGTCCTGACTTTC	CASSDEGANVLTF
TRBV6-1	many	TRBJ2-7	TRBD2	TGTGCCAACCCGCGGGGGTCGACCTACGAGCAGTACTTC	CANPRGSTYEQYF
TRBV12-3/TRBV12-4	many	TRBJ2-7	TRBD1	TGTGCCAGCAGTTTAGCGCTTTCCGGGACAGGGCACTACGAGCAGTACTTC	CASSLALSGTGHYEQYF
TRBV28	many	TRBJ2-7	NA	TGTGCCAGCAGTTTCGGCACCTACGAGCAGTACTTC	CASSFGTYEQYF
TRBV4-2	many	TRBJ2-1	NA	TGTGCCAGCAGCGCTATCGAGGGATTCAATGAGCAGTTCTTC	CASSAIEGFNEQFF
TRBV29-1	many	TRBJ1-2	NA	TGCAGCGTTGAAGATCCGGGGAAAGGAGGATATGGCTACACCTTC	CSVEDPGKGGYGYTF
TRBV12-3/TRBV12-4	many	TRBJ2-7	NA	TGTGCCAGCAGTTATAGTGGGTTCTACGAGCAGTACTTC	CASSYSGFYEQYF
TRBV5-6	many	TRBJ2-7	NA	TGTGCCAGCAGCAACCCCTCCTACGAGCAGTACTTC	CASSNPSYEQYF
TRBV5-6	NA	TRBJ2-7	TRBD2	TGTGCCAGCAGCTGGGGGGGGTCCCACGAGCAGTACTTC	CASSWGGSHEQYF
TRBV10-1	many	TRBJ2-7	TRBD1	TGCGCCAGCAGAGCACAGGGGCGGCCCTCCTACGAGCAGTACTTC	CASRAQGRPSYEQYF
TRBV19	many	TRBJ2-7	TRBD2	TGTGCCAGTCGAACGACTAGCGGGAGTTACGAGCAGTACTTC	CASRTTSGSYEQYF
TRBV23-1	NA	TRBJ2-7	NA	TGCGCCAGCAGTCACGCGGGCGGTATCTACGAGCAGTACTTC	CASSHAGGIYEQYF
TRBV10-1	few	TRBJ2-7	TRBD2	TGCGCCAGCAGTGAGAACCTAGCGGGAGACGAGCAGTACTTC	CASSENLAGDEQYF
TRBV5-1	many	TRBJ2-3	NA	TGCGCCAGCAGCTTGGAACCCAGGAGCGCAGATACGCAGTATTTT	CASSLEPRSADTQYF
TRBV7-3	many	TRBJ2-1	TRBD2	TGTGCCAGCAGCTTTAGCGGGGGGGCCTCCAATGAGCAGTTCTTC	CASSFSGGASNEQFF
TRBV7-2	many	TRBJ1-1	TRBD1	TGTGCCAGCAGCGCCCTTGATCCCCGGGGCGGGACAGGGTGGCGGGGGACTGAAGCTTTCTTT	CASSALDPRGGTGWRGTEAFF
TRBV12-3/TRBV12-4	few	TRBJ2-1	NA	TGTGCCAGCAGTTCAGGCCCGGCTCGGAACAATGAGCAGTTCTTC	CASSSGPARNNEQFF
TRBV27	many	TRBJ1-1	TRBD1	TGTGCCAGCAGTTTGACAGGGGTTGACACTGAAGCTTTCTTT	CASSLTGVDTEAFF
TRBV6-2/TRBV6-3	few	TRBJ1-5	TRBD1	TGTGCCAGCAGTTACGGGACAGGGGGTCGATTGAGCAATCAGCCCCAGCATTTT	CASSYGTGGRLSNQPQHF
TRBV7-9	many	TRBJ2-5	NA	TGTGCCAGCAGCCCCCGGTTTGGGGGCGAGACCCAGTACTTC	CASSPRFGGETQYF
TRBV7-8	many	TRBJ2-1	NA	TGTGCCAGCAGCCTCGGGAGACCCTACAATGAGCAGTTCTTC	CASSLGRPYNEQFF
TRBV11-2	many	TRBJ2-3	NA	TGTGCCAGCAGCCGTCGAGGAATGCGAACAGATACGCAGTATTTT	CASSRRGMRTDTQYF
TRBV18	many	TRBJ2-3	NA	TGTGCCAGCTCACCTCCACAGGGTCGAACAGATACGCAGTATTTT	CASSPPQGRTDTQYF
TRBV5-1	many	TRBJ1-1	NA	TGCGCCAGCAGCTCGAGGAGGGAGGCTTTCTTT	CASSSRREAFF
TRBV7-3	many	TRBJ1-1	TRBD1	TGTGCCAGCAGCTTGGACAGGGGGCCTAGCACTGAAGCTTTCTTT	CASSLDRGPSTEAFF
TRBV19	few	TRBJ1-1	NA	TGTGCCAGTAGTCACGGATACGGGGGAACTGAAGCTTTCTTT	CASSHGYGGTEAFF
TRBV5-1	many	TRBJ2-5	NA	TGCGCCAGCACCTTGGAGGCCGGCCGGGAGACCCAGTACTTC	CASTLEAGRETQYF
TRBV6-1	NA	TRBJ2-5	TRBD2	TGTGCCAGCAGACTGACTAGCGGGGGTATTACCCATTACTTC	CASRLTSGGITHYF
TRBV5-1	many	TRBJ2-4	NA	TGCGCCAGCAGCTTGGACAGGGCGGGAAACATTCAGTACTTC	CASSLDRAGNIQYF
TRBV7-8	NA	TRBJ2-1	NA	TGTTCCAGCAGCTCTAGGACAGCGACTTACAATGAGCAGTTCTTC	CSSSSRTATYNEQFF
TRBV28	NA	TRBJ2-2	TRBD2	TGTGCCAGCAGTCGTTGGAGCGGGGTAAACACCGGGGAGCTGTTTTTT	CASSRWSGVNTGELFF
TRBV4-1	NA	TRBJ2-1	NA	TGCGCCAGCAGCCGCGGAGGGTGGGGTGAGCAGTTCTTC	CASSRGGWGEQFF
TRBV10-2	many	TRBJ2-1	TRBD1	TGCGCCAGCACCTCCCCCGGGACAGGGGTATACAATGAGCAGTTCTTC	CASTSPGTGVYNEQFF
TRBV9	NA	TRBJ2-7	NA	TGTGCCAGCAGCCCCGGGACCGAGATCTCCTACGAGCAGTACTTC	CASSPGTEISYEQYF
TRBV7-9	many	TRBJ2-2	NA	TGTGCCAGCAGCGTTACGGTGCCCGGGGAGCTGTTTTTT	CASSVTVPGELFF
TRBV28	many	TRBJ2-7	TRBD1	TGTGCCAGCAAACCGGGACAGGGATGGTACGAGCAGTACTTC	CASKPGQGWYEQYF
TRBV5-4	NA	TRBJ2-2	TRBD2	TGTGCCAGCAGCGAGGGACTAGCAACCGGGGAGCTGTTTTTT	CASSEGLATGELFF
TRBV5-6	many	TRBJ1-6	TRBD1	TGTGCCAGCAGCAAGGACAGGAATTCACCCCTCCACTTT	CASSKDRNSPLHF
TRBV27	many	TRBJ2-2	TRBD2	TGTGCCAGCAGTTTATTGGGACTAGGGCTCACCGGGGAGCTGTTTTTT	CASSLLGLGLTGELFF
TRBV7-9	many	TRBJ2-7	NA	TGTGCCAGCAGCCCAAGGACAGACTCCTACGAGCAGTACTTC	CASSPRTDSYEQYF
TRBV27	many	TRBJ1-1	TRBD1	TGTGCCAGCAGTTTATCGGCAGGGGGTCACGGCACTGAAGCTTTCTTT	CASSLSAGGHGTEAFF
TRBV24-1	few	TRBJ1-5	TRBD1	TGTGCCACCAGTGACCAGACAGGGGCTAATCAGCCCCAGCATTTT	CATSDQTGANQPQHF